These 27 T cell receptor beta chains were sequenced from one sample in a study of T cells in Graves' hyperthyroidism and ophthalmopathy. The TCR beta CDR3 regions underwent amplification using RNA transcripts as the source. Researchers ran a first-round RT-PCR on the TCR CDR3 using the HTBI primer set. A single record per CDR3 protein comes from TCRdb applying MiXCR to the multiplex PCR reads. The repertoire includes approximately 510,000 distinct CDR3 sequences, 46% of them detected once, and about two fifths sits in the top ten. The material sequenced was peripheral blood or thyroid tissue (not recorded which). These receptors were taken from an adult woman with Graves' disease, either hyperthyroidism or ophthalmopathy (not recorded which).

In this sample, this clonotype turned up a few times. This chain joins TRBV20-1 and TRBJ2-6; the D is unclear. Germline CDR1 and CDR2: DFQATT and SNEGSKA (reference sequence). This CDR3 has 11 residues. V lost 2 bases to trimming and J lost 18 bases, with 14 bases between them. CDR3 nucleotides: TGCAGTGCTAGACCACTAACCGGCGGGACTTTC. As protein: CSARPLTGGTF.

The V and J genes are TRBV5-1 and TRBJ2-6; D is undetermined. The CDR3 length is 12 residues. Germline V gives CDR1 SGHRS, CDR2 YFSETQ. V lost 1 base and J lost 7, with 3 bases in between. CDR3 in DNA: TGCGCCAGCAGCTTGAGTGCCAACGTCCTGACTTTC. It encodes CASSLSANVLTF.

A few counts support this clonotype. The V call is TRBV19, the J call TRBJ1-6; 8 positions agree with TRBD1. CDR3 length: 14 residues. Per germline, CDR1 LNHDA and CDR2 SQIVND (reference sequence). J was trimmed by 7 bases and V by 6 bases; bases with no gene match: 5. The CDR3 reads CASSPQGENSPLHF. The CDR3 DNA reads as TGTGCCAGTAGCCCACAGGGGGAGAATTCACCCCTCCACTTT.

This clonotype was detected only a few times. The V call is TRBV11-2, the J call TRBJ2-7; 9 bases map to TRBD1. V was pared by 0 bases and J by 2 bases, with 2 bases of the junction left unmatched. The CDR3 is 15 residues long. Germline assignment: CDR1 SGHAT and CDR2 FQNNGV. This chain's CDR3 is CASSLDGTGTYEQYF. CDR3 sequence (DNA): TGTGCCAGCAGCTTAGATGGGACAGGGACCTACGAGCAGTACTTC.

Concerning this clonotype itself: Germline is not matched at one junction end, which may reflect a read error. This rearrangement joins TRBV5-1 to TRBJ2-7, with D perhaps assigned TRBD1 or TRBD2 (5 bases each). The CDR3 consists of 12 residues. Germline lookup yields CDR1 SGHRS and CDR2 YFSETQ. CDR3 amino acids: CASSTGAYERYF. DNA of the CDR3: TGCGCCAGCAGCACCGGGGCGTACGAGCGGTACTTC.

This clonotype was recorded many times. The chain couples TRBV11-2 to TRBJ2-5; 11 nucleotides match TRBD2. The germline CDR1 and CDR2 sequences are SGHAT and FQNNGV. This CDR3 is built from 16 residues. With 3 bases clipped from V and 2 bases from J, the junction kept 5 bases outside the gene matches. CDR3 sequence: CASSLGGLAVQETQYF. CDR3 nucleotide sequence: TGTGCCAGCAGCTTGGGGGGACTAGCGGTTCAAGAGACCCAGTACTTC.

In this sample, this clonotype turned up many times. The chain is built from TRBV5-1 and TRBJ2-1, with 7 nucleotides matching TRBD1. The germline gives CDR1 SGHRS, CDR2 YFSETQ. Trimming at V came to 3 bases and at J to 6 bases, leaving 3 bases not matched to a gene. This CDR3 is built from 13 residues. CDR3 nucleotide sequence: TGCGCCAGCAGCTCGAACAGGGGCAATGAGCAGTTCTTC. Protein sequence: CASSSNRGNEQFF.

This chain joins TRBV6-2 or TRBV6-3 and TRBJ1-2; D is possibly TRBD1 (6 bases). Germline CDR1 is MNHEY and CDR2 is SVGEGT. This CDR3 spans 13 amino acids. Trimming took 6 bases from V and 7 from J, leaving 15 bases between them. The CDR3 protein is CASSYPGGSGYTF. CDR3 sequence (DNA): TGTGCCAGCAGCTACCCTGGGGGCTCTGGCTACACCTTC.

This clonotype was counted ten times or more. The chain has TRBV5-6 and TRBJ2-2; D is undetermined. V dropped 4 bases and J dropped 1 base, with 14 bases sitting between them. CDR1 is SGHDT and CDR2 is YYEEEE in the germline V gene. The CDR3 sequence is 16 residues long. CDR3 region: CASSLLGRRNTGELFF. DNA for the CDR3: TGTGCCAGCAGCCTCCTAGGCAGGAGGAACACCGGGGAGCTGTTTTTT. The whole variable domain, filled in from reference TRBV5-6 and TRBJ2-2, reads DAGVTQSPTHLIKTRGQQVTLRCSPKSGHDTVSWYQQALGQGPQFIFQYYEEEERQRGNFPDRFSGHQFPNYSSELNVNALLLGDSALYLCASSLLGRRNTGELFFGEGSRLTVL.

The count of this clonotype is one. As DNA, the CDR3 is TGTGCCAGCAGCTTAGGTCGGCAGAGTTCCGAAGCTTTCTTT. This codes for CASSLGRQSSEAFF. The chain joins TRBV7-9 to TRBJ1-1; D is ambiguous. CDR1 and CDR2 from the germline V gene are SEHNR and FQNEAQ (reference sequence). Trimming shortened V by 1 base and J by 8 bases, and 14 bases separated the two germline ends. This CDR3 region has 14 residues.

This chain links TRBV5-1 with TRBJ2-7; no firm D call. The germline V gene has CDR1 SGHRS and CDR2 YFSETQ. The V end lost 0 bases, the J end lost 7 bases, and 14 bases lay between the germline ends. This CDR3 contains 14 residues. CDR3 nucleotide sequence: TGCGCCAGCAGCTTGGGCTCCAAGAACTATGAGCAGTACTTC. Protein sequence: CASSLGSKNYEQYF.

This chain connects TRBV7-6 to TRBJ2-7; 9 bases are a match to TRBD2. The CDR3 is 16 residues long. Germline loops: CDR1 SGHVS, CDR2 FNYEAQ. Unmatched junction bases numbered 8, after V lost 3 bases and J lost 2 bases. The CDR3 region has the DNA TGTGCCAGCAGCTTTTACCGACTAGCGGAACCCTACGAGCAGTACTTC. As protein: CASSFYRLAEPYEQYF.

The chain uses TRBV29-1 and TRBJ1-4, with no clear D. Germline lookup yields CDR1 SQVTM and CDR2 ANQGSEA. This CDR3 is 11 amino acids long. V lost 4 bases, J lost 14 bases, and 14 bases lay in between. The CDR3 here is CSVAYRKMLFF. The CDR3 DNA sequence: TGCAGCGTTGCATATAGGAAAATGCTGTTTTTT.

This clonotype was counted only a few times. J is TRBJ1-1 and V is TRBV20-1; D unclear. This CDR3 region has 12 residues. V lost 1 base to trimming and J lost 7 bases, with 10 bases between them. Looked up from germline, CDR1 is DFQATT and CDR2 is SNEGSKA (reference sequence). CDR3 in DNA: TGCAGTGCTAGAGCCCCCGGTAGTGAAGCTTTCTTT. Encoded protein: CSARAPGSEAFF.

This clonotype came up a few times. J is TRBJ2-7 and V is TRBV29-1; 12 bases line up with TRBD1. This CDR3 spans 13 amino acids. Germline V lookup: CDR1 SQVTM, CDR2 ANQGSEA. With 7 bases clipped from V and 4 bases from J, the junction kept 5 bases outside the gene matches. CDR3 sequence: CSAGTGGLYEQYF. CDR3 in DNA: TGCAGCGCAGGGACAGGGGGCTTGTACGAGCAGTACTTC.

In the case of this clonotype: This sequence may be a read error, since a much larger clone differs from it by one base. The chain employs TRBV6-6 and TRBJ1-2; 8 nucleotides match TRBD1. The V and J ends lost 7 bases and 5 bases, in that order; junction bases with no gene match: 6. Germline lookup yields CDR1 MNHNY and CDR2 SVGAGI (reference sequence). This CDR3 spans 13 amino acids. The CDR3 protein is CASTPGQDYGYTF. DNA of the CDR3: TGTGCCAGCACCCCGGGACAGGATTATGGCTACACCTTC.

The genes are TRBV6-4 and TRBJ1-1; tentatively, D is TRBD1 (5 bases). This CDR3 has 12 amino acids. The germline V gene encodes CDR1 MRHNA and CDR2 SNTAGT. Trimming stripped 8 bases from V and 4 bases from J, with 11 bases between. The CDR3 DNA follows: TGTGCCAGCCACCTGAGGGGCACTGAAGCTTTCTTT. This sequence encodes CASHLRGTEAFF.

This clonotype was counted at least ten times. The chain links TRBV7-9 to TRBJ2-5; 7 bases are a match to TRBD2. Per germline, CDR1 SEHNR and CDR2 FQNEAQ (reference sequence). The CDR3 contains 14 residues. The V gene end was trimmed by 1 base and the J gene end by 4 bases; junction bases not matched to a gene: 3. The CDR3 sequence is CASSLDTGGETQYF. CDR3 DNA: TGTGCCAGCAGCTTAGACACGGGGGGAGAGACCCAGTACTTC.

This chain uses TRBV19 with TRBJ2-5; no definite D call. The germline V gene encodes CDR1 LNHDA and CDR2 SQIVND (reference sequence). The CDR3 is 13 amino acids. Trimming left V 4 bases short and J 3 bases short, with 9 bases between. The CDR3 sequence: CASSTVGKETQYF. CDR3 coding DNA: TGTGCCAGTAGTACGGTGGGGAAAGAGACCCAGTACTTC.

The rearrangement links TRBV5-6 to TRBJ2-7; 8 bases line up with TRBD2. J lost 2 bases, V lost 6 bases, and 7 bases had no gene match. This CDR3 is built from 14 residues. Germline V gene sequence: CDR1 SGHDT, CDR2 YYEEEE. The DNA for the CDR3 is TGTGCCAGCACCAAAAGCGGGAGAACCTACGAGCAGTACTTC. Residues: CASTKSGRTYEQYF.

This clonotype was counted ten times or more. The rearrangement uses TRBV12-3 or TRBV12-4 and TRBJ1-1; D remains unclear. This CDR3 has 12 amino acids. The V end was cut by 6 bases, the J end by 4 bases, with 9 bases between. In DNA, the CDR3 is TGTGCCAGCAGACGCTACGTCACTGAAGCTTTCTTT. Encoded protein: CASRRYVTEAFF.

This clonotype was counted at least ten times. The genes are TRBV5-1 and TRBJ1-1, with TRBD1 matching over 8 bases. The germline CDR1 and CDR2 sequences are SGHRS and YFSETQ. The CDR3 sequence is 15 residues long. Unmatched junction bases numbered 5, after V lost 3 bases and J lost 1 base. The CDR3 is CASSSYGQGNTEAFF. CDR3 sequence (DNA): TGCGCCAGCAGCTCCTATGGACAGGGGAACACTGAAGCTTTCTTT.

V and J are TRBV10-3 and TRBJ2-6, with 8 bases fitting TRBD2. Trimming removed 10 bases from V and 0 bases from J; junction bases left unmatched: 14. Germline CDR1 reads ENHRY; CDR2 reads SYGVKD. The CDR3 has 18 residues. The CDR3 DNA reads TGTGCCACCGGGAGGGCAGGGGCCCGAAGCTCTGGGGCCAACGTCCTGACTTTC. Translating gives CATGRAGARSSGANVLTF.

The chain employs TRBV5-1 and TRBJ1-1; D possibly corresponds to TRBD1 (6 bases). Between the trimmed V and J ends, which lost 3 bases and 1 base, there was a span of 16 bases. CDR3 length: 16 amino acids. Germline-derived CDR1 and CDR2 are SGHRS and YFSETQ. CDR3 coding DNA: TGCGCCAGCAGCTCCCTCTTCGGACAGACGAACACTGAAGCTTTCTTT. This codes for CASSSLFGQTNTEAFF.

This clonotype has a handful of counts. The chain combines TRBV10-3 with TRBJ2-2; the D gene is possibly TRBD2 (5 bases). Germline V gene lookup returns CDR1 ENHRY and CDR2 SYGVKD. The length of the CDR3 is 13 residues. The DNA of the CDR3 is TGTGTCGCCAGACGGGGGAACACCGGGGAGCTGTTTTTT. It specifies CVARRGNTGELFF.

This clonotype was recorded at least ten times. V is TRBV2 and J is TRBJ2-2; D uncertain. The CDR3 totals 13 residues. The V gene's germline CDR1 is SNHLY and CDR2 FYNNEI. With 5 bases removed from V and 4 bases from J, the gap between germline ends came to 8 bases. The DNA of the CDR3 is TGTGCCAGCAGTCGCGAAGGCACCGGGGAGCTGTTTTTT. Translation gives CASSREGTGELFF.

Concerning this clonotype: This sequence may be a read error, since a much larger clone differs from it by one base. For the CDR3, the DNA is TGTGCCAGCAGCGCGAGCGGGTGGATGTACGAGCAGTACTTC. This encodes CASSASGWMYEQYF. The chain employs TRBV9 and TRBJ2-7; TRBD2 might be the D (6 bases). In germline, CDR1 is SGDLS, CDR2 YYNGEE. The CDR3 spans 14 residues. V was shortened by 3 bases and J by 4 bases, with 14 bases between the two germline ends.